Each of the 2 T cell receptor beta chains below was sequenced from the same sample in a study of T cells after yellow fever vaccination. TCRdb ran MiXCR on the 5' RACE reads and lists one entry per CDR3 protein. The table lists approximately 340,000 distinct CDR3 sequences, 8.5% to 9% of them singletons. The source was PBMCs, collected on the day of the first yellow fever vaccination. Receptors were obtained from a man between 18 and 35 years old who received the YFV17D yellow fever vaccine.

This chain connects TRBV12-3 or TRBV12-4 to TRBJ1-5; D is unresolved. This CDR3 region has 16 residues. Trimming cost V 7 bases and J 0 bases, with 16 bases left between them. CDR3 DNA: TGTGCCAGCACCCATGGCGGACGGGATAGCAATCAGCCCCAGCATTTT. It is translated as CASTHGGRDSNQPQHF.

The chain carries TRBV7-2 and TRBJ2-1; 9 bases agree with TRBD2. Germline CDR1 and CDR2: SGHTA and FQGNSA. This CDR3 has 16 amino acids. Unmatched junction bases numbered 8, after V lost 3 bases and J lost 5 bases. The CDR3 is CASSLSLRGGNNEQFF. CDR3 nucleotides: TGTGCCAGCAGCTTGTCTCTGCGGGGGGGCAACAATGAGCAGTTCTTC.